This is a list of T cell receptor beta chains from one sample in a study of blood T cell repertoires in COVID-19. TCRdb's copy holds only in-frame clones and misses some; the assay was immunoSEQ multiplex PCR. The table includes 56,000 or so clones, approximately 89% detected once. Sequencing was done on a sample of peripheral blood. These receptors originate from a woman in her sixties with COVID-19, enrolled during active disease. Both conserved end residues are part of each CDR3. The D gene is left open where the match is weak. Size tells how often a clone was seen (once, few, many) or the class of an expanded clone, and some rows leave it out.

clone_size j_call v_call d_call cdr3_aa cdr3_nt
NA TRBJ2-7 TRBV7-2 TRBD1 CASTPGTGFSYEQYF TGTGCCAGCACCCCGGGGACAGGATTCTCCTACGAGCAGTACTTC
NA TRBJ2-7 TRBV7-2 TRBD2 CASSTGGGSIEQYF TGTGCCAGCAGCACCGGCGGGGGATCGATCGAGCAGTACTTC
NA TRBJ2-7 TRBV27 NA CASPLHLATYEQYF TGTGCCAGCCCCTTACACCTAGCGACCTACGAGCAGTACTTC
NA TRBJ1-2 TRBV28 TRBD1 CASSQGTVLLGYTF TGTGCCAGCAGTCAAGGGACAGTGCTTCTTGGCTACACCTTC
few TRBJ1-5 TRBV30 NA CAWSEQGRDQPQHF TGTGCCTGGAGTGAACAGGGCCGGGATCAGCCCCAGCATTTT
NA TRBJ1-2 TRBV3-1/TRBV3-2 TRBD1 CASSQGQGRNYGYTF TGTGCCAGCAGCCAAGGACAGGGGAGGAACTATGGCTACACCTTC
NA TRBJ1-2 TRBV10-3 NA CASGTGALHYGYTF TGTGCCAGCGGAACAGGAGCCCTCCACTATGGCTACACCTTC
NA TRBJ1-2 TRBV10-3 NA CAITPGHRGSLGYTF TGTGCCATCACCCCGGGACATCGAGGGAGTCTTGGCTACACCTTC
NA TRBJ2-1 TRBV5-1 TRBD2 CASSGTSGANEQFF TGCGCCAGCAGCGGGACTAGCGGCGCCAATGAGCAGTTCTTC
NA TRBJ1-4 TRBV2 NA CASSEGGTGGEKLFF TGTGCCAGCAGTGAGGGCGGAACTGGAGGAGAAAAACTGTTTTTT
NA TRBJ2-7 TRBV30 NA CAWNPQGNTYEQYF TGTGCCTGGAACCCCCAGGGCAATACCTACGAGCAGTACTTC
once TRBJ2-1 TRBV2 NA CASTVVSSYNEQFF TGTGCCAGCACCGTGGTGAGCTCCTACAATGAGCAGTTCTTC
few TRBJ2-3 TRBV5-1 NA CASSFEGDTQYF TGCGCCAGCAGCTTTGAGGGAGATACGCAGTATTTT
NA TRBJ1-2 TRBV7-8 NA CASSRGGDGYTF TGTGCCAGCAGCCGTGGGGGGGACGGCTACACCTTC
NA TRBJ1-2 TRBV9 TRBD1 CASSPRTGGDYGYTF TGTGCCAGCAGCCCTCGGACAGGGGGCGACTATGGCTACACCTTC
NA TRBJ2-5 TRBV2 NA CASTYGTDSQYF TGTGCCAGCACCTATGGAACGGACTCCCAGTACTTC
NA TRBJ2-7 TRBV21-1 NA CASRTGERSYEQYF TGTGCCAGCAGAACAGGGGAGCGGTCCTACGAGCAGTACTTC
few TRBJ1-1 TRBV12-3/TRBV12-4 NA CASSLWGETEAFF TGTGCCAGCAGTTTGTGGGGGGAAACTGAAGCTTTCTTT
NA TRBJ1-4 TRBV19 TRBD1 CASSTPLLGTGNEKLFF TGTGCCAGTAGTACCCCCCTTCTTGGGACAGGGAATGAAAAACTGTTTTTT
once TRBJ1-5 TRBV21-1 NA CASTPLTANQPQHF TGTGCCAGCACCCCACTCACCGCCAATCAGCCCCAGCATTTT
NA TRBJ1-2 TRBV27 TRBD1 CASSLWAGGAGGYTF TGTGCCAGCAGTTTATGGGCAGGGGGCGCGGGGGGCTACACCTTC
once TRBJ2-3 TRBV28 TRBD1 CASLGQGASDTQYF TGTGCCAGCCTAGGGCAGGGGGCCTCAGATACGCAGTATTTT
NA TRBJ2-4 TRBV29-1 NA CSVEDWGQLAKNIQYF TGCAGCGTTGAAGACTGGGGGCAGCTAGCCAAAAACATTCAGTACTTC
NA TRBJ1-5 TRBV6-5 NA CASSLRSNQPQHF TGTGCCAGCAGCCTACGGAGCAATCAGCCCCAGCATTTT
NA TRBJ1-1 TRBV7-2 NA CASSFREGGEAFF TGTGCCAGCAGCTTTAGGGAGGGGGGAGAAGCTTTCTTT
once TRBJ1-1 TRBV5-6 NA CASSFGEGGTEAFF TGTGCCAGCTCTTTTGGTGAGGGTGGCACTGAAGCTTTCTTT
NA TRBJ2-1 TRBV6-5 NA CASSQLANNEQFF TGTGCCAGCAGTCAACTAGCAAACAATGAGCAGTTCTTC
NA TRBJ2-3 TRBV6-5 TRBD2 CASKTSRFTDTQYF TGTGCCAGCAAGACTAGCCGATTCACAGATACGCAGTATTTT
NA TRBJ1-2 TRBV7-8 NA CASSLDINYGYTF TGTGCCAGCAGCCTGGACATTAACTATGGCTACACCTTC
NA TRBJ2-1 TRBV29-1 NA CSVEGLRGSRNEQFF TGCAGCGTTGAGGGACTCCGGGGATCTAGGAATGAGCAGTTCTTC
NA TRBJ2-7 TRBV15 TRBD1 CATSSGTFRDRGPGSYEQYF TGTGCCACCAGCAGTGGAACTTTCCGGGACAGGGGCCCCGGGTCCTACGAGCAGTACTTC
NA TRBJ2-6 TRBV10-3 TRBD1 CAIRDREAGANVLTF TGTGCCATCAGGGACAGGGAAGCTGGGGCCAACGTCCTGACTTTC
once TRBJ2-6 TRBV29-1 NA CSVGEAGGGANVLTF TGCAGCGTTGGGGAAGCCGGGGGAGGGGCCAACGTCCTGACTTTC
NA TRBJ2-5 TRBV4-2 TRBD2 CASSQDLLAGDREETQYF TGTGCCAGCAGCCAAGATTTGCTAGCGGGGGATCGGGAAGAGACCCAGTACTTC
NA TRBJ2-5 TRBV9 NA CASSVDPTIRETQYF TGTGCCAGCAGCGTAGACCCGACTATTCGGGAGACCCAGTACTTC
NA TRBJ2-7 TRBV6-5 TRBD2 CASRYPAGGMYEQYF TGTGCCAGCAGGTACCCAGCGGGAGGGATGTACGAGCAGTACTTC
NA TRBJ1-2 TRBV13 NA CASSLNQSPGYTF TGTGCCAGCAGCTTAAACCAAAGCCCGGGCTACACCTTC
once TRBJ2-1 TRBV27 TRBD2 CASSLYVLAGTYNEQFF TGTGCCAGCAGTTTATACGTTCTAGCGGGAACCTACAATGAGCAGTTCTTC
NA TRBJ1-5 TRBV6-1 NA CASSEWGDSNQPQHF TGTGCCAGCAGTGAATGGGGGGACAGCAATCAGCCCCAGCATTTT
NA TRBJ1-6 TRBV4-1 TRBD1 CASSQFLWDRGNSPLHF TGCGCCAGCAGCCAATTTCTATGGGACAGGGGTAATTCACCCCTCCACTTT
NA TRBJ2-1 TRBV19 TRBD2 CASSIRLAGFSYNEQFF TGTGCCAGTAGTATTAGGCTAGCGGGCTTCTCCTACAATGAGCAGTTCTTC
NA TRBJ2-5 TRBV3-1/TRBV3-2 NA CASSQSGSGETQYF TGTGCCAGCAGCCAAAGTGGGAGTGGTGAGACCCAGTACTTC
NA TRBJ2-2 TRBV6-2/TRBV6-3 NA CASRPGGIGTGELFF TGTGCCAGCAGGCCTGGAGGAATTGGAACCGGGGAGCTGTTTTTT
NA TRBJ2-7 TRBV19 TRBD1 CASSLSGTGGHEQYF TGTGCCAGTTCTCTCTCCGGGACAGGGGGCCACGAGCAGTACTTC
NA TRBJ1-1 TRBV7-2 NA CASSLGIDSPEAFF TGTGCCAGCAGCCTCGGAATAGACAGCCCTGAAGCTTTCTTT
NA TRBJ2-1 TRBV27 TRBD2 CASSLSLADLYNEQFF TGTGCCAGCAGTTTATCGCTAGCGGATCTGTACAATGAGCAGTTCTTC
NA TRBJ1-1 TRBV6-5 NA CASRPQGYTEAFF TGTGCCAGCAGGCCCCAGGGATACACTGAAGCTTTCTTT
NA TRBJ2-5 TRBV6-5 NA CASVRPGGLETQYF TGTGCCAGCGTTCGCCCCGGGGGGCTAGAGACCCAGTACTTC
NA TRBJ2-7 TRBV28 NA CASSSGPGSDEQYF TGTGCCAGCAGTTCCGGACCAGGGTCGGACGAGCAGTACTTC
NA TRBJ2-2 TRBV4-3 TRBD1 CASSQDPVQGLNTGELFF TGCGCCAGCAGCCAAGACCCCGTACAGGGGCTGAACACCGGGGAGCTGTTTTTT